This TCR beta chain derives from a study of neoadjuvant anti-PD-1 for oral cavity cancer. The overall study: Nivolumab at 3 mg/kg was mostly given biweekly, three to four doses, pre-surgery. General study points: Higher pretreatment Treg/Th17 ratios tracked higher pretreatment blood clonality.

The V end was cut by 7 bases, the J end by 0 bases, with 15 bases between. This CDR3 has 15 residues. In germline, CDR1 is SEHNR, CDR2 FQNEAQ (reference sequence). Blood cells were analyzed directly, without culture or expansion. Method: immunoSEQ multiplex PCR; TCRdb's copy keeps in-frame clones and lacks some. This repertoire shows about 81,000 clones, approximately 80% found once; its top ten account for about 3.1%. About this clone itself: What it binds is unknown.

The sequencing here drew on PBMCs, taken before nivolumab (anti-PD-1) treatment. This receptor was identified in a person aged 40 to 85 with oral cavity squamous cell carcinoma. This chain uses TRBV7-9 with TRBJ1-1; weak D call: TRBD1 (6 bases). CDR3 sequence reads: CASTHGTTLNTEAFF. CDR3 DNA sequence: TGTGCCAGCACCCACGGGACAACCTTGAACACTGAAGCTTTCTTT.